This TCR beta chain is drawn from a study of blood T cells in healthy people across ages. On this clonotype: Antigen specificity is unknown.

The CDR3 spans 15 residues. Trimming at V came to 5 bases and at J to 6 bases, leaving 7 bases not matched to a gene. Germline V gene data show CDR1 as SEHNR and CDR2 as FQNEAQ (reference sequence). Then a second PCR, running roughly 7 to 11 cycles, was carried out with a sample-barcoded 5' primer and a J-beta primer mix. A template-switch adaptor that had 12 random nucleotides put a tag on each cDNA molecule. TCRdb ran MiXCR on the 5' RACE reads and lists one entry per CDR3 protein. The sample yields 1.5 million to 2 million distinct CDR3 sequences, around half seen once. Whole-study findings and limits: The long-lived group displayed more naive CD4+ cells, plus higher diversity, than the aged donors did.

The sample taken for sequencing was blood. This chain joins TRBV7-9 and TRBJ2-1, with TRBD2 identical over 10 bases. The source of this sequence is a woman between 40 and 55 years old in good health. CDR3 DNA: TGTGCCAGCAGCATTAGCGGGGGGCCTTTCAATGAGCAGTTCTTC. It specifies CASSISGGPFNEQFF.